Following are 19 T cell receptor beta chains from one sample sequenced in a study of cytomegalovirus exposure and HLA in healthy donors. 13 Jbeta primers and 60 Vbeta primers were used for the PCR. Clones were sequenced by immunoSEQ multiplex PCR, and TCRdb holds only the in-frame ones, with some missing. The profile shows roughly 150,000 clones, 80% of them singletons. The sequenced sample consisted of PBMCs. These TCRs come from a middle-aged woman in good health and CMV-seronegative.

The CDR3 region is CASSGIGLAPAGELFF. Here the CDR3 DNA reads TGTGCCAGCAGCGGGATCGGACTAGCTCCCGCCGGGGAGCTGTTTTTT. This sequence joins TRBV5-6 and TRBJ2-2; 8 bases fit TRBD2. The trim removed 4 bases at V and 6 bases at J, leaving 11 bases unmatched. CDR3 length: 16 amino acids. Germline V CDR1 and CDR2: SGHDT, YYEEEE.

The chain recombines TRBV18 with TRBJ1-4, with 7 bases identical to TRBD1. This CDR3 region has 14 residues. From germline, CDR1 is KGHSH and CDR2 LQKENI. Trimming took 3 bases from V and 5 from J; bases not matched to a gene: 3. The CDR3 protein is CASSPGQENEKLFF. CDR3 DNA: TGTGCCAGCTCACCTGGACAGGAGAATGAAAAACTGTTTTTT.

CDR3 DNA sequence: TGTGCCAGTAGCTTCCACCGGGACAGGAACTACGAGCAGTACTTC. Translation: CASSFHRDRNYEQYF. The chain is built from TRBV19 and TRBJ2-7; 8 bases line up with TRBD1. The CDR3 length is 15 residues. Germline loops: CDR1 LNHDA, CDR2 SQIVND (reference sequence). V shed 6 bases, J shed 3 bases, and the junction held 10 bases outside the gene matches.

This rearrangement joins TRBV7-2 to TRBJ2-7; D remains ambiguous. Trimming shortened V by 5 bases and J by 3 bases, and 5 bases separated the two germline ends. This CDR3 spans 11 amino acids. Per germline, CDR1 SGHTA and CDR2 FQGNSA. In nucleotides, the CDR3 is TGTGCCAGCAGCCCTCTCTACGAGCAGTACTTC. This gives the protein CASSPLYEQYF. Combining the CDR3 with reference TRBV7-2 and TRBJ2-7 gives the whole variable domain GAGVSQSPSNKVTEKGKDVELRCDPISGHTALYWYRQSLGQGLEFLIYFQGNSAPDKSGLPSDRFSAERTGGSVSTLTIQRTQQEDSAVYLCASSPLYEQYFGPGTRLTVT.

The chain recombines TRBV28 with TRBJ2-7, with D tentatively TRBD1 (6 bases). The germline gives CDR1 MDHEN, CDR2 SYDVKM. V was clipped by 3 bases and J by 7 bases, with 13 bases between them. This CDR3 has 13 residues. CDR3 nucleotide sequence: TGTGCCAGCAGTTTTCGACAGGATGGAGAGCAGTACTTC. Translated: CASSFRQDGEQYF.

This clone has just a few counts. The chain combines TRBV11-3 with TRBJ2-1, with 8 nucleotides matching TRBD1. V trimming: 1 base; J trimming: 4 bases; junction bases outside the gene matches: 3. CDR3 length: 15 amino acids. Germline V gene data show CDR1 as SGHNT and CDR2 as YENEEA. CDR3 sequence (DNA): TGTGCCAGCAGCTTAGCAGGACAGGGTTACAATGAGCAGTTCTTC. Its protein product is CASSLAGQGYNEQFF.

V gene TRBV5-1 combines with J gene TRBJ2-1, with D possibly TRBD1 on 5 matching bases. The CDR3 consists of 13 residues. Germline V CDR1 and CDR2: SGHRS, YFSETQ. V lost 5 bases and J 5 bases, leaving 11 bases between the germline ends. Here the CDR3 reads CASRGPPDNEQFF. The CDR3 nucleotides are TGCGCCAGCAGGGGGCCACCCGACAATGAGCAGTTCTTC. Supplemented by reference TRBV5-1 and TRBJ2-1, the full variable domain reads KAGVTQTPRYLIKTRGQQVTLSCSPISGHRSVSWYQQTPGQGLQFLFEYFSETQRNKGNFPGRFSGRQFSNSRSEMNVSTLELGDSALYLCASRGPPDNEQFFGPGTRLTVL.

The chain is built from TRBV28 and TRBJ1-1; TRBD1 matches at 8 bases. With V trimmed by 4 bases and J by 1 base, 8 bases remained unmatched. CDR1 is MDHEN and CDR2 is SYDVKM in the germline V gene. CDR3 length: 16 residues. The CDR3 DNA follows: TGTGCCAGCAGTTCCTATCACAGGGGGACGAACACTGAAGCTTTCTTT. Its translation is CASSSYHRGTNTEAFF.

This clone was observed a handful of times. This chain links TRBV6-6 with TRBJ1-1; D unclear. The CDR3 is made up of 15 amino acids. From germline, CDR1 is MNHNY and CDR2 SVGAGI (reference sequence). V was shortened by 0 bases and J by 6 bases, with 14 bases between the two germline ends. This CDR3 is CASSYSNDGSAEAFF. The CDR3, as DNA: TGTGCCAGCAGTTACTCGAACGATGGGAGCGCTGAAGCTTTCTTT.

This clone was seen only once. The chain recombines TRBV5-4 with TRBJ2-3; TRBD2 matches 10 bases. The junction had 21 bases not matched to a gene; V was cut back by 8 bases and J by 6 bases. The germline CDR1 and CDR2 sequences are SGHNT and YYREEE (reference sequence). The CDR3 has 18 residues. In DNA form, the CDR3 reads TGTGCCAGTCCCCGTCGGGGAAGCGGGGGGGACCGAACGGATACGCAGTATTTT. Translating it yields CASPRRGSGGDRTDTQYF.

This chain links TRBV5-1 with TRBJ2-2; 9 nucleotides agree with TRBD2. The CDR3 is 14 amino acids. Per the germline V gene, CDR1 is SGHRS and CDR2 is YFSETQ. V lost 5 bases and J lost 5; bases outside the gene matches: 4. CDR3 bases: TGCGCCAGCAGGTTAGCGGGAGAGACCGGGGAGCTGTTTTTT. Its protein product is CASRLAGETGELFF.

CDR3 protein: CASRPGLAGRTDTQYF. For the CDR3, the DNA is TGTGCCAGCAGACCGGGACTAGCGGGACGCACAGATACGCAGTATTTT. The chain recombines TRBV28 with TRBJ2-3; 13 bases fit TRBD2. With 6 bases clipped from V and 1 base from J, the junction kept 4 bases outside the gene matches. This CDR3 has 16 amino acids. The germline V gene encodes CDR1 MDHEN and CDR2 SYDVKM.

V is TRBV5-1 and J is TRBJ1-3; the match to TRBD1 covers 8 bases. Germline CDR1 SGHRS, CDR2 YFSETQ. CDR3 size: 16 residues. V was clipped by 4 bases and J by 4 bases; unmatched bases: 10. The CDR3 DNA reads as TGCGCCAGCAGCGCAGCCCTCCAGGGGGCCGGAAACACCATATATTTT. Translation gives CASSAALQGAGNTIYF.

The chain combines TRBV19 with TRBJ1-4, with 8 bases matching TRBD1. The CDR3 covers 14 residues. With 6 bases clipped from V and 7 bases from J, the junction kept 7 bases outside the gene matches. Germline loops: CDR1 LNHDA, CDR2 SQIVND (reference sequence). CDR3 DNA: TGTGCCAGTAGGGCAGGGGGCGCAGGTGAAAAACTGTTTTTT. It encodes CASRAGGAGEKLFF. Filled out from reference TRBV19 and TRBJ1-4, the complete variable domain reads DGGITQSPKYLFRKEGQNVTLSCEQNLNHDAMYWYRQDPGQGLRLIYYSQIVNDFQKGDIAEGYSVSREKKESFPLTVTSAQKNPTAFYLCASRAGGAGEKLFFGSGTQLSVL.

The chain joins TRBV28 to TRBJ2-7; 8 nucleotides match TRBD2. J lost 6 bases, V lost 8 bases, and 15 bases had no gene match. The CDR3 sequence is 15 residues long. The V gene's germline CDR1 is MDHEN and CDR2 SYDVKM. The CDR3: CASRGAGGYAAEQYF. Here the CDR3 DNA reads TGTGCCAGCCGGGGGGCGGGAGGATACGCCGCCGAGCAGTACTTC.

At least ten counts were recorded for this clone. The chain employs TRBV4-3 and TRBJ2-2; weak D call: TRBD1 (6 bases). There are 16 residues in the CDR3. V was trimmed by 5 bases and J by 3 bases, leaving 16 bases between them. Per the germline V gene, CDR1 is LGHNA and CDR2 is YSLEER. The CDR3 DNA sequence: TGCGCCAGCAGCGACTCCGGGAACAGGGACACCGGGGAGCTGTTTTTT. Encoded protein: CASSDSGNRDTGELFF.

This sequence joins TRBV9 and TRBJ1-2; 7 bases fit TRBD1. Per germline, CDR1 SGDLS and CDR2 YYNGEE. CDR3 length: 12 amino acids. The V and J ends lost 5 bases and 7 bases, in that order; junction bases with no gene match: 5. CDR3 coding DNA: TGTGCCAGCAGGTCGGGACAGACTGGCTACACCTTC. It specifies CASRSGQTGYTF.

The chain joins TRBV20-1 to TRBJ2-1; D may be TRBD1 (6 bases). With 5 bases removed from V and 7 bases from J, the gap between germline ends came to 9 bases. The CDR3 sequence is 11 residues long. Germline loops: CDR1 DFQATT, CDR2 SNEGSKA (reference sequence). The CDR3 bases are TGCAGTGCTCAGGACAGAAATGAGCAGTTCTTC. It is translated as CSAQDRNEQFF.

The chain carries TRBV7-2 and TRBJ2-1; 9 positions agree with TRBD1. After removal of 5 bases from V and 8 bases from J, the junction contained 13 bases not matched to a gene. The CDR3 has 16 amino acids. Germline values: CDR1 SGHTA, CDR2 FQGNSA. The CDR3 reads CASSLIGTGKMYEQFF. The CDR3 region has the DNA TGTGCCAGCAGCCTCATCGGGACAGGGAAAATGTATGAGCAGTTCTTC.